These T cell receptor beta chains were read from a single sample in a study of blood T cell repertoires in COVID-19. TCRdb keeps only in-frame clones here, not all; method: immunoSEQ multiplex PCR. This table holds about 430,000 clones, 70% to 90% found once. Sequenced material: PBMCs or T cells enriched from blood (not recorded which). The receptors derive from a woman younger than 30 who had been exposed to COVID-19. The CDR3 runs from the conserved cysteine through the conserved F or W. The D gene is left open where the match is weak. The size of a clone is reported for some rows only, either as once, few or many, or as a class for expanded clones.

CDR3aa: CASSGAPGQGPYGYTF
CDR3nt: TGCGCCAGCAGTGGAGCCCCGGGACAGGGGCCCTATGGCTACACCTTC
j_gene: TRBJ1-2
d_gene: TRBD1
v_gene: TRBV10-1
abundance: .

CDR3aa: CSASVGAILGSSGYTF
CDR3nt: TGCAGTGCTAGTGTTGGGGCCATCTTAGGGTCTAGTGGCTACACCTTC
j_gene: TRBJ1-2
d_gene: .
v_gene: TRBV20-1
abundance: .

CDR3aa: CASSPPGDTGELFF
CDR3nt: TGTGCCAGCTCACCTCCGGGTGACACCGGGGAGCTGTTTTTT
j_gene: TRBJ2-2
d_gene: .
v_gene: TRBV18
abundance: .

CDR3aa: CASTLETGSGANVLTF
CDR3nt: TGTGCCAGTACCTTAGAAACAGGGTCTGGGGCCAACGTCCTGACTTTC
j_gene: TRBJ2-6
d_gene: .
v_gene: TRBV19
abundance: .

CDR3aa: CAWKIGDEQYF
CDR3nt: TGTGCCTGGAAGATAGGGGACGAGCAGTACTTC
j_gene: TRBJ2-7
d_gene: .
v_gene: TRBV30
abundance: .

CDR3aa: CASSKASGQGRPEAFF
CDR3nt: TGTGCCAGTAGTAAGGCGTCCGGACAGGGGCGCCCTGAAGCTTTCTTT
j_gene: TRBJ1-1
d_gene: TRBD1
v_gene: TRBV19
abundance: .

CDR3aa: CAWSLIQGGGYTF
CDR3nt: TGTGCCTGGAGCCTTATCCAGGGGGGTGGCTACACCTTC
j_gene: TRBJ1-2
d_gene: TRBD1
v_gene: TRBV30
abundance: few

CDR3aa: CASSSSGGAVNEQFF
CDR3nt: TGTGCCAGCAGCTCTAGCGGGGGGGCGGTCAATGAGCAGTTCTTC
j_gene: TRBJ2-1
d_gene: TRBD2
v_gene: TRBV11-2
abundance: .

CDR3aa: CASSLGRAETQYF
CDR3nt: TGTGCCAGCAGCTTAGGCAGGGCAGAGACCCAGTACTTC
j_gene: TRBJ2-5
d_gene: .
v_gene: TRBV11-1
abundance: .

CDR3aa: CASSRGDRDEQYF
CDR3nt: TGTGCCAGCAGCAGAGGGGACAGGGACGAGCAGTACTTC
j_gene: TRBJ2-7
d_gene: TRBD1
v_gene: TRBV11-3
abundance: once

CDR3aa: CASSPKLGLAGTDTQYF
CDR3nt: TGTGCCAGCAGCCCCAAATTGGGACTAGCGGGAACAGATACGCAGTATTTT
j_gene: TRBJ2-3
d_gene: TRBD2
v_gene: TRBV7-6
abundance: .

CDR3aa: CASSVAPGPLQETQYF
CDR3nt: TGTGCCAGCAGCGTAGCTCCGGGTCCCCTCCAAGAGACCCAGTACTTC
j_gene: TRBJ2-5
d_gene: .
v_gene: TRBV9
abundance: .

CDR3aa: CATGEYEQYF
CDR3nt: TGTGCCACCGGAGAGTACGAGCAGTACTTC
j_gene: TRBJ2-7
d_gene: .
v_gene: TRBV10-3
abundance: .

CDR3aa: CITGSADEQFF
CDR3nt: TGCATCACGGGGAGTGCGGATGAGCAGTTCTTC
j_gene: TRBJ2-1
d_gene: .
v_gene: TRBV20-1
abundance: few

CDR3aa: CASSRPTGRNQPQHF
CDR3nt: TGTGCCAGCAGCCGGCCGACAGGACGGAATCAGCCCCAGCATTTT
j_gene: TRBJ1-5
d_gene: .
v_gene: TRBV7-6
abundance: .

CDR3aa: CAISEAGGIEQYF
CDR3nt: TGTGCCATCAGTGAAGCGGGGGGAATCGAGCAGTACTTC
j_gene: TRBJ2-7
d_gene: TRBD2
v_gene: TRBV10-3
abundance: .

CDR3aa: CATNDYSDRPNTEAFF
CDR3nt: TGTGCCACCAACGATTACTCGGACAGGCCTAACACTGAAGCTTTCTTT
j_gene: TRBJ1-1
d_gene: TRBD1
v_gene: TRBV28
abundance: .

CDR3aa: CASSLGQGMYNSPLHF
CDR3nt: TGTGCCAGCAGCTTAGGTCAGGGGATGTATAATTCACCCCTCCACTTT
j_gene: TRBJ1-6
d_gene: .
v_gene: TRBV7-9
abundance: .

CDR3aa: CASSVVEGVGAIYGYTF
CDR3nt: TGTGCCAGCAGCGTAGTTGAGGGGGTAGGGGCAATCTATGGCTACACCTTC
j_gene: TRBJ1-2
d_gene: .
v_gene: TRBV9
abundance: .

CDR3aa: CASSVGSSGSIETQYF
CDR3nt: TGTGCCAGCAGCGTAGGAAGTAGCGGGAGTATAGAGACCCAGTACTTC
j_gene: TRBJ2-5
d_gene: TRBD2
v_gene: TRBV9
abundance: few

CDR3aa: CASTRTGDYGYTF
CDR3nt: TGTGCCAGCACCAGGACAGGCGATTATGGCTACACCTTC
j_gene: TRBJ1-2
d_gene: TRBD1
v_gene: TRBV12-3/TRBV12-4
abundance: few

CDR3aa: CASSPLEADSYEQYF
CDR3nt: TGTGCCAGCTCACCACTCGAGGCAGACTCCTACGAGCAGTACTTC
j_gene: TRBJ2-7
d_gene: .
v_gene: TRBV18
abundance: once

CDR3aa: CASSPQGTTGELFF
CDR3nt: TGTGCCAGTAGTCCCCAGGGTACCACCGGGGAGCTGTTTTTT
j_gene: TRBJ2-2
d_gene: .
v_gene: TRBV19
abundance: .

CDR3aa: CASSLTTGGTEAFF
CDR3nt: TGTGCCAGCAGCCTTACTACAGGGGGCACTGAAGCTTTCTTT
j_gene: TRBJ1-1
d_gene: TRBD1
v_gene: TRBV6-5
abundance: .

CDR3aa: CASSSRTSGGYTGELFF
CDR3nt: TGTGCCAGCAGCTCTCGGACTAGCGGGGGGTACACCGGGGAGCTGTTTTTT
j_gene: TRBJ2-2
d_gene: TRBD2
v_gene: TRBV13
abundance: .

CDR3aa: CASSASSYNEQFF
CDR3nt: TGTGCCAGCAGCGCGAGCTCCTACAATGAGCAGTTCTTC
j_gene: TRBJ2-1
d_gene: .
v_gene: TRBV6-4
abundance: .

CDR3aa: CASSLGLAGDTDTQYF
CDR3nt: TGTGCCAGCAGTTTGGGACTAGCGGGAGACACAGATACGCAGTATTTT
j_gene: TRBJ2-3
d_gene: TRBD2
v_gene: TRBV27
abundance: once

CDR3aa: CATISTGGGNTIYF
CDR3nt: TGTGCCACCATCTCCACAGGGGGCGGAAACACCATATATTTT
j_gene: TRBJ1-3
d_gene: TRBD1
v_gene: TRBV24-1
abundance: .

CDR3aa: CASSHALAGGLSGANVLTF
CDR3nt: TGTGCCAGCAGCCACGCCCTAGCGGGGGGACTCTCTGGGGCCAACGTCCTGACTTTC
j_gene: TRBJ2-6
d_gene: TRBD2
v_gene: TRBV9
abundance: .

CDR3aa: CASSPPGLGGYTF
CDR3nt: TGTGCCAGCAGTCCTCCGGGTCTTGGGGGCTACACCTTC
j_gene: TRBJ1-2
d_gene: .
v_gene: TRBV28
abundance: .

CDR3aa: CASSEGGAATYEQYF
CDR3nt: TGTGCCAGTAGTGAAGGGGGAGCCGCGACCTACGAGCAGTACTTC
j_gene: TRBJ2-7
d_gene: .
v_gene: TRBV19
abundance: .

CDR3aa: CASSLSGGEFRYTEAFF
CDR3nt: TGTGCCAGCAGTTTATCAGGGGGCGAATTCAGATACACTGAAGCTTTCTTT
j_gene: TRBJ1-1
d_gene: TRBD1
v_gene: TRBV27
abundance: .

CDR3aa: CASSPDRGAYEQYF
CDR3nt: TGTGCCAGCAGCCCAGACAGGGGCGCCTACGAGCAGTACTTC
j_gene: TRBJ2-7
d_gene: TRBD1
v_gene: TRBV7-2
abundance: .

CDR3aa: CASSDLLAGGGYEQYF
CDR3nt: TGTGCCAGCAGTGATTTACTAGCGGGGGGTGGATACGAGCAGTACTTC
j_gene: TRBJ2-7
d_gene: TRBD2
v_gene: TRBV25-1
abundance: .

CDR3aa: CAWRYRTGSNQPQHF
CDR3nt: TGTGCCTGGAGGTACCGGACAGGGAGCAATCAGCCCCAGCATTTT
j_gene: TRBJ1-5
d_gene: TRBD1
v_gene: TRBV30
abundance: once

CDR3aa: CASSQESGYNQPQHF
CDR3nt: TGTGCCAGCAGCCAAGAGTCCGGTTACAATCAGCCCCAGCATTTT
j_gene: TRBJ1-5
d_gene: .
v_gene: TRBV3-1/TRBV3-2
abundance: .

CDR3aa: CASSLDGASYNEQFF
CDR3nt: TGTGCCAGCAGCTTAGACGGAGCCTCCTACAATGAGCAGTTCTTC
j_gene: TRBJ2-1
d_gene: .
v_gene: TRBV11-1
abundance: .

CDR3aa: CASSLGLSGGVLDTQYF
CDR3nt: TGTGCCAGCAGCTTAGGACTTAGCGGGGGGGTATTGGATACGCAGTATTTT
j_gene: TRBJ2-3
d_gene: TRBD2
v_gene: TRBV7-2
abundance: .

CDR3aa: CASSRTSGLTTDTQYF
CDR3nt: TGTGCCAGCAGCCGTACTAGCGGGTTAACCACAGATACGCAGTATTTT
j_gene: TRBJ2-3
d_gene: TRBD2
v_gene: TRBV11-3
abundance: .

CDR3aa: CSVAAGGPLEQYF
CDR3nt: TGCAGCGTTGCCGCGGGAGGGCCCCTCGAGCAGTACTTC
j_gene: TRBJ2-7
d_gene: TRBD2
v_gene: TRBV29-1
abundance: .

CDR3aa: CASSPAGGQETQYF
CDR3nt: TGTGCCAGCTCACCAGCGGGGGGCCAAGAGACCCAGTACTTC
j_gene: TRBJ2-5
d_gene: TRBD2
v_gene: TRBV18
abundance: once

CDR3aa: CAIAGGSSYNEQFF
CDR3nt: TGTGCCATCGCGGGGGGGAGCTCCTACAATGAGCAGTTCTTC
j_gene: TRBJ2-1
d_gene: TRBD2
v_gene: TRBV27
abundance: .

CDR3aa: CASSAGTSGSDEQFF
CDR3nt: TGTGCCAGCAGCGCCGGGACTAGCGGGAGTGACGAGCAGTTCTTC
j_gene: TRBJ2-1
d_gene: TRBD2
v_gene: TRBV7-6
abundance: .

CDR3aa: CASSLGYSGLGEKLFF
CDR3nt: TGCGCCAGCAGCTTGGGGTATTCGGGGTTGGGTGAAAAACTGTTTTTT
j_gene: TRBJ1-4
d_gene: .
v_gene: TRBV5-1
abundance: .